Here is one T cell receptor (beta chain) with its context. The data stem from a study of OX40 agonist ivuxolimab in advanced cancers. Looking at the study overall: From roughly 20 to 85 years was the age range, with a mean of around 57 years, and 65% to 90% were male.

The data were produced by immunoSEQ multiplex PCR, yet TCRdb's version contains in-frame clones alone and is incomplete. Of around 15,000 clones listed, about 80% are singletons. The CDR3 runs to 13 residues. The ends were cut back, 4 bases at V and 6 bases at J, with 7 bases in the middle. Germline loops: CDR1 MNHEY, CDR2 SMNVEV (reference sequence). The sequence was obtained from an adult with an advanced solid tumor such as melanoma, head and neck, liver or kidney cancer. The chain combines TRBV27 with TRBJ1-6; D call uncertain. Sample: CD4+ or CD8+ T cells sorted from blood, taken in a trial of the OX40 agonist ivuxolimab. CDR3 DNA: TGTGCCAGCAGTTGGGGAAGTAATTCACCCCTCCACTTT. It is translated as CASSWGSNSPLHF.